This TCR beta chain emerged from a study of OX40 agonist ivuxolimab in advanced cancers. Study results and limitations: Expanded clones tended on average to be more numerous among CD8+ T cells than CD4+.

Produced via immunoSEQ multiplex PCR; TCRdb's table is partial and in-frame only. Altogether 30,000 to 35,000 clones are present, 85% to 95% being singletons, with the ten largest covering approximately 26%. Remarks on this clone: Its antigen is unidentified.

Blood got drawn at baseline, again on cycle 4 day 1, and then on cycle 7 day 1. V was cut by 0 bases and J by 6 bases, with 11 bases left in between. Germline V lookup: CDR1 GTSNPN, CDR2 SVGIG (reference sequence). This CDR3 has 13 amino acids. Sample: CD4+ or CD8+ T cells sorted from blood, taken in a trial of the OX40 agonist ivuxolimab. This chain joins TRBV30 and TRBJ1-2; D is possibly TRBD1 (5 bases). This TCR came from an adult with an advanced solid tumor such as melanoma, head and neck, liver or kidney cancer. In nucleotides, the CDR3 is TGTGCCTGGAGTGTCCCAGGGAGCGATGGCTACACCTTC. Its translation is CAWSVPGSDGYTF. Looking up the rest from reference TRBV30 and TRBJ1-2 gives the full variable domain: SQTIHQWPATLVQPVGSPLSLECTVEGTSNPNLYWYRQAAGRGLQLLFYSVGIGQISSEVPQNLSASRPQDRQFILSSKKLLLSDSGFYLCAWSVPGSDGYTFGSGTRLTVV.